The 8 T cell receptor beta chains listed next were all sequenced from one sample in a study of blood T cell repertoires in COVID-19. Here immunoSEQ multiplex PCR was the method, and the copy in TCRdb shows in-frame clones only, minus some. The table includes about 100,000 clones, approximately 88% detected once. The sequencing sample was made of peripheral blood. All receptors come from a human donor in a cohort sampled during active COVID-19.

The V gene is TRBV28, the J gene TRBJ1-5, with TRBD1 matching over 8 bases. CDR3 size: 15 residues. Germline CDR1 reads MDHEN; CDR2 reads SYDVKM. J gave up 10 bases and V 6 bases, and 14 bases lay outside the gene matches. The CDR3, as DNA: TGTGCCAGCAGCCCCGGACAGGGAGGGATCGACCCCCAGCATTTT. It specifies CASSPGQGGIDPQHF.

This chain connects TRBV10-3 to TRBJ1-5; a possible D gene is TRBD1 (6 bases). V was trimmed by 0 bases and J by 8 bases, leaving 14 bases between them. CDR1 is ENHRY, CDR2 SYGVKD, per germline. CDR3 length: 15 residues. This chain's CDR3 is CAISESLGGAEPQHF. The DNA for the CDR3 is TGTGCCATCAGTGAGTCCTTAGGGGGGGCAGAGCCCCAGCATTTT.

This clone was observed a few times. The chain carries TRBV6-1 and TRBJ2-3; D might be TRBD2 (5 bases). The germline gives CDR1 MNHNS, CDR2 SASEGT. The ends were cut back, 2 bases at V and 2 bases at J, with 8 bases in the middle. This CDR3 region has 14 residues. The CDR3 loop is CASSERGFTDTQYF. The CDR3 DNA sequence: TGTGCCAGCAGTGAACGGGGATTCACAGATACGCAGTATTTT.

The V and J genes are TRBV10-3 and TRBJ2-5; the D gene is possibly TRBD1 (6 bases). Germline CDR1 reads ENHRY; CDR2 reads SYGVKD. V dropped 6 bases and J dropped 3 bases, with 11 bases sitting between them. The CDR3 is made up of 13 amino acids. As DNA, the CDR3 is TGTGCCATCAGACGGGACACCGAAGAGACCCAGTACTTC. It specifies CAIRRDTEETQYF.

The J gene is TRBJ1-1, the V gene TRBV11-3; 12 bases line up with TRBD1. Germline V lookup: CDR1 SGHNT, CDR2 YENEEA. This CDR3 is 18 amino acids long. The trim removed 6 bases at V and 1 base at J, leaving 12 bases unmatched. CDR3: CASRPITGTGGRNTEAFF. The CDR3, as DNA: TGTGCCAGCAGACCAATAACCGGGACAGGGGGCCGGAACACTGAAGCTTTCTTT.

The chain links TRBV6-4 to TRBJ2-6, with TRBD1 as a possible D gene (6 bases). Trimming left V 4 bases short and J 0 bases short, with 10 bases between. This CDR3 has 16 residues. The V gene's germline CDR1 is MRHNA and CDR2 SNTAGT. CDR3: CASSAQGTSGANVLTF. In DNA form, the CDR3 reads TGTGCCAGCAGTGCCCAGGGGACCTCTGGGGCCAACGTCCTGACTTTC.

A word on this clone: Within the sample, other DNA sequences also encode this same CDR3. Written as DNA, the CDR3 is TGCAGTGCTAGTGGAGGGGGCAAAGAAAAACTGTTTTTT. Translation gives CSASGGGKEKLFF. This chain connects TRBV20-1 to TRBJ1-4; TRBD1 agrees at 7 bases. In germline, CDR1 is DFQATT, CDR2 SNEGSKA (reference sequence). The CDR3 contains 13 residues. Trimming took 3 bases from V and 8 from J; bases not matched to a gene: 6.

The chain recombines TRBV7-6 with TRBJ2-7; 10 bases agree with TRBD2. Trimming removed 3 bases from V and 9 bases from J; junction bases left unmatched: 11. CDR1 is SGHVS, CDR2 FNYEAQ, per germline. The CDR3 is 15 residues long. The CDR3 loop is CASSFSLAGVLPQYF. The CDR3 DNA sequence: TGTGCCAGCAGCTTCTCGCTAGCGGGAGTGCTTCCGCAGTACTTC.